The 16 T cell receptor beta chains reported below all come from one sample, sequenced in a study of blood T cell repertoires in COVID-19. Measured with immunoSEQ multiplex PCR; TCRdb has only the in-frame clones, and not every one. Altogether 52,000 or so clones are present, 70% to 90% being singletons, with the ten largest covering approximately 26%. Source material: peripheral blood. Receptors were obtained from a human donor in a cohort sampled during active COVID-19.

The chain recombines TRBV18 with TRBJ2-2, with 7 bases lining up with TRBD1. Germline V gene sequence: CDR1 KGHSH, CDR2 LQKENI. Losses at the gene ends were 3 bases for V and 4 bases for J; bases not matched to a gene: 5. The CDR3 loop spans 15 amino acids. The CDR3 protein is CASSPGQASTGELFF. The CDR3 coding sequence is TGTGCCAGCTCACCCGGACAGGCCTCCACCGGGGAGCTGTTTTTT. The full variable domain, completed using reference TRBV18 and TRBJ2-2, is NAGVMQNPRHLVRRRGQEARLRCSPMKGHSHVYWYRQLPEEGLKFMVYLQKENIIDESGMPKERFSAEFPKEGPSILRIQQVVRGDSAAYFCASSPGQASTGELFFGEGSRLTVL.

The V and J genes are TRBV6-1 and TRBJ2-5; D possibly corresponds to TRBD2 (7 bases). The CDR3 spans 19 residues. V shed 2 bases and J shed 1 base, with 23 bases lying between them. Germline V CDR1 and CDR2: MNHNS, SASEGT. The CDR3 DNA sequence: TGTGCCAGCAGTGAAAAGGGCGGGGGCCGACAAAAACCCCAAGAGACCCAGTACTTC. Residues: CASSEKGGGRQKPQETQYF.

The chain has TRBV11-2 and TRBJ1-1; a possible D gene is TRBD1 (5 bases). Germline CDR1 is SGHAT and CDR2 is FQNNGV. The CDR3 is made up of 15 amino acids. Trimming took 2 bases from V and 6 from J, leaving 16 bases between them. The CDR3 nucleotides read TGTGCCAGCAGCTTAATTTTAGGGGCTAACGCTGAAGCTTTCTTT. Its translation: CASSLILGANAEAFF.

The chain uses TRBV2 and TRBJ1-2, with no clear D. V was pared by 3 bases and J by 1 base, with 6 bases between. The CDR3 length is 13 residues. The germline V gene encodes CDR1 SNHLY and CDR2 FYNNEI. CDR3 DNA sequence: TGTGCCAGCAGTGACCCGGTTAACTATGGCTACACCTTC. It codes for CASSDPVNYGYTF. Full variable domain (rest looked up from reference TRBV2 and TRBJ1-2): EPEVTQTPSHQVTQMGQEVILRCVPISNHLYFYWYRQILGQKVEFLVSFYNNEISEKSEIFDDQFSVERPDGSNFTLKIRSTKLEDSAMYFCASSDPVNYGYTFGSGTRLTVV.

The CDR3 region is CASSEAQGGTQYF. In nucleotides, the CDR3 is TGTGCCAGCAGTGAAGCGCAGGGTGGGACCCAGTACTTC. The rearrangement links TRBV2 to TRBJ2-5, with D perhaps TRBD1 (5 bases). Germline V lookup: CDR1 SNHLY, CDR2 FYNNEI. This CDR3 comprises 13 residues. The ends were cut back, 0 bases at V and 7 bases at J, with 9 bases in the middle.

This clone was detected only once. The V gene is TRBV5-4, the J gene TRBJ2-3, with TRBD2 identical over 11 bases. The CDR3 is 15 residues long. Germline CDR1 SGHNT, CDR2 YYREEE (reference sequence). J lost 5 bases, V lost 6 bases, and 8 bases had no gene match. This CDR3 reads CASKRGGLAEDTQYF. The DNA for the CDR3 is TGTGCCAGCAAGCGGGGGGGACTAGCGGAAGATACGCAGTATTTT.

The rearrangement uses TRBV3-1 (or the pseudogene TRBV3-2) and TRBJ2-3, with 7 positions matching TRBD2. This CDR3 is built from 15 residues. V gave up 0 bases and J gave up 4 bases; unmatched junction bases: 4. From germline, CDR1 is LGHDT and CDR2 YNNKEL (reference sequence). The CDR3 DNA follows: TGTGCCAGCAGCCAAGATAGACTAGCCGCAGATACGCAGTATTTT. This encodes CASSQDRLAADTQYF.

This chain links TRBV4-1 with TRBJ2-5; 9 nucleotides align to TRBD1. Germline CDR1 is MGHRA and CDR2 is YSYEKL. The CDR3 has 15 residues. The V segment lost 4 bases and the J segment 5 bases; nucleotides outside the gene matches: 8. The CDR3 DNA reads TGCGCCAGCAGCCGAGCCGGGACAGGGTTGGAGACCCAGTACTTC. Protein product: CASSRAGTGLETQYF.

This rearrangement joins TRBV5-1 to TRBJ2-1; 7 nucleotides align to TRBD2. CDR1 and CDR2 (germline): SGHRS, YFSETQ. V lost 0 bases to trimming and J lost 5 bases; unmatched junction nucleotides: 8. The CDR3 contains 16 residues. The chain's CDR3 is CASSLDASGANNEQFF. As DNA, the CDR3 is TGCGCCAGCAGCTTGGACGCGAGCGGGGCCAACAATGAGCAGTTCTTC. The entire variable domain, with the rest obtained from reference TRBV5-1 and TRBJ2-1, is as follows: KAGVTQTPRYLIKTRGQQVTLSCSPISGHRSVSWYQQTPGQGLQFLFEYFSETQRNKGNFPGRFSGRQFSNSRSEMNVSTLELGDSALYLCASSLDASGANNEQFFGPGTRLTVL.

This chain connects TRBV11-2 to TRBJ2-1; 9 bases are shared with TRBD2. With 1 base clipped from V and 10 bases from J, the junction kept 11 bases outside the gene matches. Per the germline V gene, CDR1 is SGHAT and CDR2 is FQNNGV. The CDR3 has 16 residues. CDR3 sequence (DNA): TGTGCCAGCAGCTTAGGGGGACTAGCTCTCTCCGAGGAGCAGTTCTTC. As protein: CASSLGGLALSEEQFF.

The chain uses TRBV5-1 and TRBJ1-3, with D unresolved. The CDR3 is made up of 13 amino acids. With 2 bases removed from V and 2 bases from J, the gap between germline ends came to 5 bases. CDR1 and CDR2 (germline): SGHRS, YFSETQ. CDR3 region: CASSFETGNTIYF. The CDR3 region has the DNA TGCGCCAGCAGCTTCGAGACTGGAAACACCATATATTTT.

The DNA for the CDR3 is TGTGCCTGGGGGACAGGGGAAGGGAACACTGAAGCTTTCTTT. It codes for CAWGTGEGNTEAFF. V usage is TRBV30 and J usage is TRBJ1-1; 10 positions match TRBD1. The junction had 4 bases not matched to a gene; V was cut back by 5 bases and J by 1 base. This CDR3 region has 14 residues. Germline V gives CDR1 GTSNPN, CDR2 SVGIG (reference sequence).

The chain has TRBV3-1 (or the pseudogene TRBV3-2) and TRBJ2-7, with 7 bases that match TRBD1. The junction had 10 bases not matched to a gene; V was cut back by 5 bases and J by 6 bases. The V gene's germline CDR1 is LGHDT and CDR2 YNNKEL (reference sequence). There are 14 residues in the CDR3. The DNA of the CDR3 is TGTGCCAGCAGCGTTCGACAGGGAAAGGGCGAGCAGTACTTC. It yields the protein CASSVRQGKGEQYF.

The V call is TRBV28, the J call TRBJ1-5; 7 bases are a match to TRBD1. Germline CDR1 MDHEN, CDR2 SYDVKM. V dropped 5 bases and J dropped 0; count of bases not matched to a gene: 10. The CDR3 runs 17 residues. The CDR3 is CASSPRQGTSSNQPQHF. Written as DNA, the CDR3 is TGTGCCAGCAGTCCCCGACAGGGTACGTCTAGCAATCAGCCCCAGCATTTT.

The chain employs TRBV7-2 and TRBJ1-5, with a possible D match to TRBD1 (5 bases). CDR3 size: 16 residues. Germline CDR1 reads SGHTA; CDR2 reads FQGNSA. Trimming left V 1 base short and J 7 bases short, with 17 bases between. CDR3 nucleotides: TGTGCCAGCAGCTTAGTAGTTGGGCAGGGTGGACAGCCCCAGCATTTT. Residues: CASSLVVGQGGQPQHF.

CDR3 bases: TGTGCCATAGCCCTGGAGGGAAAAGACAATGAGCAGTTCTTC. It encodes CAIALEGKDNEQFF. The chain has TRBV10-3 and TRBJ2-1; TRBD2 might be the D (6 bases). Germline CDR1 reads ENHRY; CDR2 reads SYGVKD. Between the trimmed V and J ends, which lost 9 bases and 5 bases, there was a span of 17 bases. The CDR3 is 14 residues long.